The 2 T cell receptor beta chains given below trace back to one sample, sequenced in a study of radiation and T cells in renal cell carcinoma. As for time point: baseline pretreatment blood. Indicated treatment: 15 Gy SBRT to primary tumor, nephrectomy 4 weeks later. Generated by immunoSEQ multiplex PCR, the TCRdb table keeps only in-frame clones and is missing some. Counted here are approximately 140,000 clones, 75% to 90% occurring once; the ten biggest clones make up approximately 24%. The sample was blood, taken from a patient whose treatment included radiotherapy and nephrectomy. Receptors originate from a woman between 45 and 60 years old with renal cell carcinoma.

The chain is built from TRBV7-2 and TRBJ1-5, with a possible D match to TRBD1 (5 bases). CDR1 is SGHTA, CDR2 FQGNSA, per germline. Trimming removed 2 bases at V and 2 bases at J, with 10 bases between. The CDR3 has 15 residues. For the CDR3, the DNA is TGTGCCAGCAGCTTATTGGGGGGAGGCAATCAGCCCCAGCATTTT. Its translation: CASSLLGGGNQPQHF. The full variable domain, completed using reference TRBV7-2 and TRBJ1-5, is GAGVSQSPSNKVTEKGKDVELRCDPISGHTALYWYRQSLGQGLEFLIYFQGNSAPDKSGLPSDRFSAERTGGSVSTLTIQRTQQEDSAVYLCASSLLGGGNQPQHFGDGTRLSIL.

As to this clone: The junction departs from the called germline gene at one end, perhaps through a read error. The rearrangement joins TRBV6-1 to TRBJ1-2; D gene unclear. Germline assignment: CDR1 MNHNS and CDR2 SASEGT. The CDR3 is 14 amino acids. The CDR3 region has the DNA TGTGCCAGCAGGGAAGCATCGGGTAACTATGGCTACACCTTC. This encodes CASREASGNYGYTF.